One and the same sample provided the 2 T cell receptor beta chains below, sequenced in a study of T cell changes during pregnancy in multiple sclerosis. Clones were sequenced by immunoSEQ multiplex PCR, and TCRdb holds only the in-frame ones, with some missing. The sample has under 95,000 clones; around 92% are singletons. The material was peripheral blood, obtained after pregnancy. These receptor sequences come from a female donor with multiple sclerosis, enrolled in a pregnancy study.

Concerning this clone itself: Other nucleotide sequences from this sample produce the same CDR3. V gene TRBV5-1 combines with J gene TRBJ2-1; unclear D gene. Germline V gene data show CDR1 as SGHRS and CDR2 as YFSETQ. Trimming took 0 bases from V and 4 from J, leaving 8 bases between them. The CDR3 is 14 amino acids. The CDR3 nucleotides are TGCGCCAGCAGCTTGGCCGAGTCGTACAATGAGCAGTTCTTC. Encoded protein: CASSLAESYNEQFF.

This sequence joins TRBV7-2 and TRBJ2-2, with D tentatively TRBD2 (6 bases). Trimming removed 5 bases from V and 1 base from J, with 17 bases in between. Per germline, CDR1 SGHTA and CDR2 FQGNSA. This CDR3 has 17 residues. The CDR3 nucleotides read TGTGCCAGCAGCCCGAGCTCTCGGGGGAGGAACACCGGGGAGCTGTTTTTT. Amino acids: CASSPSSRGRNTGELFF. The complete variable domain, with remaining parts taken from reference TRBV7-2 and TRBJ2-2, reads GAGVSQSPSNKVTEKGKDVELRCDPISGHTALYWYRQSLGQGLEFLIYFQGNSAPDKSGLPSDRFSAERTGGSVSTLTIQRTQQEDSAVYLCASSPSSRGRNTGELFFGEGSRLTVL.